This T cell receptor (beta chain) was captured in a study of Ad26.COV2.S vaccination and SARS-CoV-2 variants. Study context: A COV1001 Ad26.COV2.S trial-arm participant provided the sample.

Described treatment: over 15 received Ad26.COV2.S at low or high dose, single or two shots; roughly five received placebo; per-sample allocation not given. Samples came from day 63 after the first vaccine or placebo injection. Aged 18-55 years, donor was enrolled in Boston in about 2020. The repertoire was sequenced with immunoSEQ multiplex PCR; TCRdb's copy has only in-frame clones and lacks some. The sample holds about 680,000 clones; 80% to 90% are singletons and the top ten take around 1.5%. The CDR3 is 16 residues long. Between the trimmed V and J ends, which lost 6 bases and 1 base, there was a span of 21 bases. Germline V gives CDR1 SQVTM, CDR2 ANQGSEA.

This specimen was peripheral blood, taken in a trial of Ad26.COV2.S vaccine versus placebo. The source of this sequence is a person between 18 and 65 years old who received the Ad26.COV2.S COVID-19 vaccine or a placebo. The chain carries TRBV29-1 and TRBJ1-1; D gene unclear. CDR3 sequence: CSVWGRTGKGNTEAFF. CDR3 bases: TGCAGCGTCTGGGGTCGGACGGGGAAAGGGAACACTGAAGCTTTCTTT.